Detailed here is one T cell receptor beta chain. No antigen is known for it. The sample originates from a study of T cell repertoires in cytomegalovirus infection. TCRdb ran MiXCR on the reads and lists one entry per CDR3 protein. Among hundreds of thousands of distinct CDR3 sequences listed, approximately 30% were seen once. Trimming cost V 1 base and J 5 bases; bases outside gene matches: 5. CDR1 and CDR2 (germline): MNHEY, SMNVEV (reference sequence). This CDR3 is built from 15 residues. The sample here was cultured CD8+ T cells from PBMCs, taken from culture after CMV antigen stimulation. The source of this sequence is a human donor in good health (CMV status not recorded). Some clones in this sample may be carry-over from other donors' samples. The J gene is TRBJ2-5, the V gene TRBV27; 9 bases are shared with TRBD1. CDR3 sequence (DNA): TGTGCCAGCAGTTTATTGGGACAGGGACACGAGACCCAGTACTTC. This sequence encodes CASSLLGQGHETQYF.